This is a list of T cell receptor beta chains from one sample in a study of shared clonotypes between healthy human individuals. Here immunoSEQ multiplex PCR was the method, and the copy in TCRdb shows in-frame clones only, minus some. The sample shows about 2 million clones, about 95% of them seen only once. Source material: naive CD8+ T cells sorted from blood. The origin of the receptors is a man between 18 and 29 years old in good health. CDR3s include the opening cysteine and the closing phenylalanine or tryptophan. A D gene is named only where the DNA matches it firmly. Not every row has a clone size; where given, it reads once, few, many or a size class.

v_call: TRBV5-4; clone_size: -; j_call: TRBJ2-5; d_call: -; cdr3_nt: TGTGCCAGCAGCTTGGCCGGAATGCTTGAGACCCAGTACTTC; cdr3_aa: CASSLAGMLETQYF
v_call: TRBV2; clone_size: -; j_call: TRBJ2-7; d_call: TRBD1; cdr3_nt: TGTGCCAGCACGGCAGGGGGCGCGTTGAGTGGGCAGTACTTC; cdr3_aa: CASTAGGALSGQYF
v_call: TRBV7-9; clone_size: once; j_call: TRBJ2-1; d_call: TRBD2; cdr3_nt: TGTGCCAGCAGCCCGGGGGGGAATGAGCAGTTCTTC; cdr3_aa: CASSPGGNEQFF
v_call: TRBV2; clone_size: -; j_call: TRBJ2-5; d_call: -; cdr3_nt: TGTGCCAGCAGTAGGGGGATTTCCCTAGAGACCCAGTACTTC; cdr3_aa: CASSRGISLETQYF
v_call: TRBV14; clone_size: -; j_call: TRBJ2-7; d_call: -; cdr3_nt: TGTGCCAGCAGCCAAGGACTCACCTACGAGCAGTACTTC; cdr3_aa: CASSQGLTYEQYF
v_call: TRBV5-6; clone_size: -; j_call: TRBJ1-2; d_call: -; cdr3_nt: TGTGCCAGCAGCAGCCGACAGGATAACTATGGCTACACCTTC; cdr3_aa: CASSSRQDNYGYTF
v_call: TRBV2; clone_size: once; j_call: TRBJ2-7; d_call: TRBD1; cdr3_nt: TGTGCCAGCAACAATGTAGGGGGCAGCTACGAGCAGTACTTC; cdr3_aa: CASNNVGGSYEQYF
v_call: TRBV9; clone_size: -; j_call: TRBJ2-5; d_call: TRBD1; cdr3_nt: TGTGCCAGCAGCGCTGACAGGGGGCAAGAGACCCAGTACTTC; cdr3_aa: CASSADRGQETQYF
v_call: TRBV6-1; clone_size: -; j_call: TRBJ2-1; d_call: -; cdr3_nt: TGTGCCAGCAGTGAACTTGGGGACGGCTACAATGAGCAGTTCTTC; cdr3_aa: CASSELGDGYNEQFF
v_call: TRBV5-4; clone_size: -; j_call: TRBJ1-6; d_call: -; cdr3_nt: TGTGCCAGCAGCTTGACGGGGGAAGGCTCACCCCTCCACTTT; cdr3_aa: CASSLTGEGSPLHF
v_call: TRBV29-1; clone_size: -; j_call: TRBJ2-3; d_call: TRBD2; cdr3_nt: TGCAGCGTTGTGGGGCGGGGGGACATAGATACGCAGTATTTT; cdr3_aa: CSVVGRGDIDTQYF
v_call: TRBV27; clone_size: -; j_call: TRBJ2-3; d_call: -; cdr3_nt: TGTGCCAGCAGTTTGCGTCCTAGCACAGATACGCAGTATTTT; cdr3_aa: CASSLRPSTDTQYF
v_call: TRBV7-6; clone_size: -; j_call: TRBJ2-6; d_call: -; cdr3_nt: TGTGCCAGCAGCCCGGTGATACTCTCTGGGGCCAACGTCCTGACTTTC; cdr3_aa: CASSPVILSGANVLTF
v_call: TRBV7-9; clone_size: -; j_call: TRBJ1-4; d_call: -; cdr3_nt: TGTGCCAGCACAAGGGACACTGAAAAACTGTTTTTT; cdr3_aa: CASTRDTEKLFF
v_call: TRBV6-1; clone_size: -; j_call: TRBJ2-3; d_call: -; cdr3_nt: TGTGCCAGCCGGGGATCTCGGCCGCTGACAGATACGCAGTATTTT; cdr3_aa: CASRGSRPLTDTQYF
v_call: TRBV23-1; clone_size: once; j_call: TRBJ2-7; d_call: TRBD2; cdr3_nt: TGCGCCAGCAGTCAGCGAGCGGGAGGCATTGACTACGAGCAGTACTTC; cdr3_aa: CASSQRAGGIDYEQYF
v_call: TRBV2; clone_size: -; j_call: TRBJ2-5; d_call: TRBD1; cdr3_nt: TGTGCCAGCTGTCCGGGACAGGAGATGTACCAAGAGACCCAGTACTTC; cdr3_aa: CASCPGQEMYQETQYF
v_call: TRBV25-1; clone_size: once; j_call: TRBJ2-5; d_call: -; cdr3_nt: TGTGCCAGCAGTGAATGGGTGGAAGAGACCCAGTACTTC; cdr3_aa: CASSEWVEETQYF
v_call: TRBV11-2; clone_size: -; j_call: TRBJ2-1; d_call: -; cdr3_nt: TGTGCCAGCAGCTTGACAGGAGACTCCTACAATGAGCAGTTCTTC; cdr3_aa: CASSLTGDSYNEQFF
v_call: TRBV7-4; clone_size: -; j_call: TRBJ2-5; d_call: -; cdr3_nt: TGTGCCAGCAGCACCGGACAAGGGAGGGAGACCCAGTACTTC; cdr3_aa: CASSTGQGRETQYF
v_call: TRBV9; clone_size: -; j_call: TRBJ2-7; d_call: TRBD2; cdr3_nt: TGTGCCAGCAGCGGGGACCCACTAGCGGGGGGTCCCTACGAGCAGTACTTC; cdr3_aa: CASSGDPLAGGPYEQYF
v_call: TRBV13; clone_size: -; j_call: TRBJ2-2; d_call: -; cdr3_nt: TGTGCCAGCAGCTGGACAGCGAACACCGGGGAGCTGTTTTTT; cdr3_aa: CASSWTANTGELFF
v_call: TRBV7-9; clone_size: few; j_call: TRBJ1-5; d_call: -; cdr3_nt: TGTGCCAGCAGCTTAGCGCTTTCGGCAGGGAGCCAGCCCCAGCATTTT; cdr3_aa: CASSLALSAGSQPQHF
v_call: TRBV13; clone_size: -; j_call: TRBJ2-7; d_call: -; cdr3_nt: TGTGCCAGCAGCTCAGCCGGATCAGCGAAGATAACCTCCGAGCAGTACTTC; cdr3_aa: CASSSAGSAKITSEQYF
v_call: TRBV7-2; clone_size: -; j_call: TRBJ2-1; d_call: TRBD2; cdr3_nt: TGTGCCAGCAGCTTAGGGGTCCGGGGAGGGCCCTACAATGAGCAGTTCTTC; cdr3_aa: CASSLGVRGGPYNEQFF
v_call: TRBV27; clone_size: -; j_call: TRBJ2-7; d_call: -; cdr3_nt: TGTGCCAGCAGTTTAACCGGGACCCGCTACGAGCAGTACTTC; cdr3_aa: CASSLTGTRYEQYF
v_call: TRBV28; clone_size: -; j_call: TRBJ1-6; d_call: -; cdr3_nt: TGTGCCAGCAGCTGGTTCGGCGAGGGTCCCCTCCACTTT; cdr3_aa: CASSWFGEGPLHF
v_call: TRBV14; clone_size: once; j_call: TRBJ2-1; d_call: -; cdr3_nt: TGTGCCAGCAGCCAAGTGGTTGGGGGCACCTACAATGAGCAGTTCTTC; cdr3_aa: CASSQVVGGTYNEQFF
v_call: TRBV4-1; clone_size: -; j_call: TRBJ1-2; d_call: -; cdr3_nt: TGCGCCAGCAGCCAAGAATTGTCTAGTGCCTATGGCTACACCTTC; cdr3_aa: CASSQELSSAYGYTF
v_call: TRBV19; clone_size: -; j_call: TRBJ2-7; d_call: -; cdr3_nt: TGTGCCAGTACCCACGGGCCCGGACTCGGCGAGCAGTACTTC; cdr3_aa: CASTHGPGLGEQYF
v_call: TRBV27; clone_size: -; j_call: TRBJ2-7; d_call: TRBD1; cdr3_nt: TGTGCCAGCAGAACTACAGGGGTATGGGCCTACGAGCAGTACTTC; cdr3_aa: CASRTTGVWAYEQYF
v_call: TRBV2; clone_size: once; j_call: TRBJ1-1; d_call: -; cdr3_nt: TGTGCCAGCAGTGTGGGGACGGACGTAAACACTGAAGCTTTCTTT; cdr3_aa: CASSVGTDVNTEAFF
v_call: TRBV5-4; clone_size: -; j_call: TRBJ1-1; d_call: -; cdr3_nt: TGTGCCAGCAGCTTACAGGGTAGCACTGAAGCTTTCTTT; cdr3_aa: CASSLQGSTEAFF
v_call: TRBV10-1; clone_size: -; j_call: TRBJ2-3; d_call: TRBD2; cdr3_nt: TGCGCCAGCAGTGACCGTCCGGGACTAGCGGGAGCCACAGATACGCAGTATTTT; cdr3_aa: CASSDRPGLAGATDTQYF
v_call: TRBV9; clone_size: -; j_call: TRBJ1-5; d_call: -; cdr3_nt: TGTGCCAGCAGCGATGGGGGTAGCAATCAGCCCCAGCATTTT; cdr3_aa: CASSDGGSNQPQHF
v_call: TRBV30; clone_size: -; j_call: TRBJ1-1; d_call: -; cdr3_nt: TGTGCCTGGAGTGTACGGCAGGGCAGGGGAAACACTGAAGCTTTCTTT; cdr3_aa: CAWSVRQGRGNTEAFF
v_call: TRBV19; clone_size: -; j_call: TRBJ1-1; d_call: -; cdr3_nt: TGTGCCAGTAGGTTTAGGTTAGGGATGAACACTGAAGCTTTCTTT; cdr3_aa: CASRFRLGMNTEAFF
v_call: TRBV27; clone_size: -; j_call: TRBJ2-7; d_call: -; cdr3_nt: TGTGCCAGCAGTTGGGCAGGGGTTTCGTACGAGCAGTACTTC; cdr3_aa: CASSWAGVSYEQYF
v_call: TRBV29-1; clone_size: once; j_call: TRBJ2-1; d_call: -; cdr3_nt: TGCAGCGCCGAGCCCGTGGACAGAAATTACAATGAGCAGTTCTTC; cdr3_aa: CSAEPVDRNYNEQFF
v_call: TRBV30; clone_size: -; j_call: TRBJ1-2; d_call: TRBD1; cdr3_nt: TGTGCCTGGACCGGGGACAGCCTCCGCTACACCTTC; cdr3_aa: CAWTGDSLRYTF